A selection of T cell receptor beta chains follows, all from one sample in a study of neoadjuvant anti-PD-1 for oral cavity cancer. Sequenced by immunoSEQ multiplex PCR; TCRdb stores in-frame clones only, minus some. The data hold 13,000 to 15,000 clones, with roughly 70% observed a single time. The material sequenced was PBMCs, taken after nivolumab (anti-PD-1) treatment. Every receptor here comes from a person aged 35 to 85 with oral cavity squamous cell carcinoma. Each CDR3 is given with its conserved first and last residue. The D gene is left open where the match is weak. Clone sizes are given selectively: once, few, many, or a class where the clone is expanded.

.	TRBV28	TRBJ2-7	TRBD1	CASSLSHTGDYEQYF	TGTGCCAGCAGCTTAAGCCACACAGGGGACTACGAGCAGTACTTC
.	TRBV9	TRBJ2-7	.	CASSVEQGSHEQYF	TGTGCCAGCAGCGTAGAGCAGGGTAGCCACGAGCAGTACTTC
.	TRBV6-5	TRBJ1-5	.	CASSYAGSNQPQHF	TGTGCCAGCAGTTACGCGGGGAGCAATCAGCCCCAGCATTTT
.	TRBV6-1	TRBJ2-3	.	CASSVQSGDTDTQYF	TGTGCCAGCAGTGTACAGTCGGGAGACACAGATACGCAGTATTTT
.	TRBV19	TRBJ1-2	TRBD1	CASSTGGSYGYTF	TGTGCCAGTAGTACAGGGGGCTCCTATGGCTACACCTTC
once	TRBV9	TRBJ2-7	.	CASSVLSGYEQYF	TGTGCCAGCAGCGTCTTAAGCGGCTACGAGCAGTACTTC
.	TRBV10-3	TRBJ2-1	TRBD2	CAISESGLASSYNEQFF	TGTGCCATCAGTGAGTCCGGACTAGCGAGCTCCTACAATGAGCAGTTCTTC
.	TRBV2	TRBJ2-5	.	CASSESGPGETQYF	TGTGCCAGCAGTGAAAGTGGGCCGGGTGAGACCCAGTACTTC
.	TRBV11-3	TRBJ1-3	TRBD1	CASSLGTGGQAFFSGNTIYF	TGTGCCAGCAGCTTAGGGACAGGGGGCCAGGCCTTTTTCTCTGGAAACACCATATATTTT
.	TRBV29-1	TRBJ2-3	.	CSVAVDLADTQYF	TGCAGCGTTGCGGTTGATCTCGCAGATACGCAGTATTTT
.	TRBV29-1	TRBJ2-7	.	CSVVQGPYEQYF	TGCAGCGTTGTACAGGGACCTTACGAGCAGTACTTC
.	TRBV18	TRBJ1-1	.	CASSPTTMGLNTEAFF	TGTGCCAGCTCACCTACGACAATGGGACTGAACACTGAAGCTTTCTTT
.	TRBV5-1	TRBJ2-5	.	CASSLASQGETQYF	TGCGCCAGCAGCTTGGCCTCCCAGGGAGAGACCCAGTACTTC
.	TRBV11-2	TRBJ2-1	.	CASSSQTSGLVDEQFF	TGTGCCAGCAGCTCTCAAACGTCTGGCCTAGTCGATGAGCAGTTCTTC
.	TRBV6-5	TRBJ2-7	TRBD2	CASSYSSGRVHEQYF	TGTGCCAGCAGTTACTCTAGCGGGAGAGTCCACGAGCAGTACTTC
.	TRBV6-5	TRBJ2-2	TRBD1	CASSGGQVPTGELFF	TGTGCCAGCAGTGGAGGACAGGTTCCCACCGGGGAGCTGTTTTTT
.	TRBV6-1	TRBJ2-1	TRBD2	CAISELGGGVGNEQFF	TGTGCCATCAGTGAGTTGGGGGGAGGGGTAGGCAATGAGCAGTTCTTC
.	TRBV10-3	TRBJ1-5	.	CAISEHGNQPQHF	TGTGCCATCAGTGAGCACGGAAATCAGCCCCAGCATTTT
.	TRBV9	TRBJ2-2	TRBD2	CASSVAPGLAVLNTGELFF	TGTGCCAGCAGCGTAGCACCGGGACTAGCGGTTCTGAACACCGGGGAGCTGTTTTTT
.	TRBV5-1	TRBJ1-1	TRBD1	CASSEGQGFTEAFF	TGCGCCAGCAGCGAAGGACAGGGATTTACTGAAGCTTTCTTT
.	TRBV10-3	TRBJ2-3	.	CAISPGADTQYF	TGTGCCATCAGCCCAGGAGCGGATACGCAGTATTTT
.	TRBV29-1	TRBJ1-5	TRBD1	CSVENRDRSNQPQHF	TGCAGCGTTGAAAACCGGGACAGATCCAATCAGCCCCAGCATTTT
.	TRBV30	TRBJ2-7	.	CAWRPPSTWTGEQYF	TGTGCCTGGAGGCCCCCCTCTACATGGACGGGTGAGCAGTACTTC
.	TRBV27	TRBJ2-2	.	CASKLLAATNTGELFF	TGTGCCAGCAAACTGTTAGCGGCGACGAACACCGGGGAGCTGTTTTTT
.	TRBV6-6	TRBJ1-2	.	CASSRTVVYGYTF	TGTGCCAGCAGCCGGACAGTAGTCTATGGCTACACCTTC
.	TRBV27	TRBJ1-1	.	CASSVWGGNTEAFF	TGTGCCAGCAGTGTCTGGGGAGGGAACACTGAAGCTTTCTTT
once	TRBV4-2	TRBJ2-1	.	CASSQDYRGNEQFF	TGTGCCAGCAGCCAAGATTATAGGGGCAATGAGCAGTTCTTC
.	TRBV2	TRBJ2-5	.	CASSDSETQYF	TGTGCCAGCAGTGATAGCGAGACCCAGTACTTC
.	TRBV7-3	TRBJ1-2	TRBD1	CASSPTGQGDGYTF	TGTGCCAGCAGCCCGACCGGACAGGGAGATGGCTACACCTTC
.	TRBV7-2	TRBJ1-5	.	CASSWTVYQPQHF	TGTGCCAGCAGTTGGACAGTGTATCAGCCCCAGCATTTT
.	TRBV19	TRBJ2-1	TRBD1	CASSILQGVSNEQFF	TGTGCCAGTAGTATTTTACAGGGGGTTTCCAATGAGCAGTTCTTC
.	TRBV6-6	TRBJ1-1	.	CASSWQGRNTEAFF	TGTGCCAGCAGTTGGCAGGGGAGGAACACTGAAGCTTTCTTT
.	TRBV7-2	TRBJ2-3	TRBD1	CARGTVSTDTQYF	TGTGCCAGGGGGACAGTTAGCACAGATACGCAGTATTTT
.	TRBV6-6	TRBJ2-5	.	CASSYSNTAETQYF	TGTGCCAGCAGTTACTCGAATACCGCGGAGACCCAGTACTTC
.	TRBV2	TRBJ2-7	.	CASSGPTLNSYEQYF	TGTGCCAGCAGTGGACCGACCCTAAATTCCTACGAGCAGTACTTC
.	TRBV28	TRBJ1-4	TRBD1	CASRQGDEKLFF	TGTGCCAGCAGGCAGGGGGACGAAAAACTGTTTTTT
few	TRBV6-6	TRBJ1-5	TRBD1	CASTPGTEVGQPQHF	TGTGCCAGCACCCCCGGGACAGAGGTTGGTCAGCCCCAGCATTTT
.	TRBV29-1	TRBJ1-2	TRBD1	CSVPDREMHGYTF	TGCAGCGTTCCGGACAGGGAGATGCATGGCTACACCTTC
.	TRBV6-1	TRBJ1-3	.	CASNSYWSSGNTIYF	TGTGCCAGCAACTCGTACTGGAGCTCTGGAAACACCATATATTTT
.	TRBV6-5	TRBJ2-7	.	CASSYSAQGTYEQYF	TGTGCCAGCAGTTACTCTGCGCAGGGAACCTACGAGCAGTACTTC
.	TRBV7-7	TRBJ1-1	TRBD1	CASSYPYGDRGETEAFF	TGTGCTAGCAGCTACCCTTATGGAGACAGGGGAGAGACTGAAGCTTTCTTT
.	TRBV19	TRBJ2-5	TRBD1	CASSPWTGEETQYF	TGTGCCAGTAGTCCGTGGACAGGGGAAGAGACCCAGTACTTC
.	TRBV21-1	TRBJ2-7	.	CASRIEGGRCEQYF	TGTGCCAGCAGGATCGAGGGTGGACGCTGCGAGCAGTACTTC
.	TRBV2	TRBJ2-7	.	CASSRLVVGEQYF	TGTGCCAGCAGTCGACTAGTTGTCGGCGAGCAGTACTTC
.	TRBV2	TRBJ1-1	.	CASMVIGGTEAFF	TGTGCCAGCATGGTCATTGGGGGCACTGAAGCTTTCTTT
.	TRBV5-5	TRBJ1-4	.	CASSESATNEKLFF	TGTGCCAGCAGCGAGAGTGCAACTAATGAAAAACTGTTTTTT
.	TRBV28	TRBJ1-2	.	CASSPGGYGYTF	TGTGCCAGCAGTCCCGGGGGCTATGGCTACACCTTC
few	TRBV9	TRBJ2-1	TRBD2	CASSVAGLADYNEQFF	TGTGCCAGCAGCGTAGCTGGACTAGCGGACTACAATGAGCAGTTCTTC
few	TRBV28	TRBJ1-3	.	CASRSTQGYRSSGNTIYF	TGTGCCAGCAGATCAACCCAGGGCTACAGAAGCTCTGGAAACACCATATATTTT
few	TRBV6-5	TRBJ2-7	TRBD2	CASTKTSGRGEQYF	TGTGCCAGCACCAAGACTAGCGGGCGGGGCGAGCAGTACTTC
.	TRBV7-3	TRBJ2-5	.	CASSLTVQETQYF	TGTGCCAGCAGCTTAACGGTCCAAGAGACCCAGTACTTC
.	TRBV5-8	TRBJ2-5	TRBD1	CASSLAGTGLRETQYF	TGTGCCAGCAGCTTGGCCGGGACAGGGCTGCGGGAGACCCAGTACTTC
.	TRBV19	TRBJ1-1	.	CASSMVGGAQAFF	TGTGCCAGTAGTATGGTGGGGGGAGCCCAAGCTTTCTTT
.	TRBV5-1	TRBJ2-7	TRBD2	CASSLAPAGGLGSYEQYF	TGCGCCAGCAGCTTGGCCCCCGCGGGAGGGTTGGGATCCTACGAGCAGTACTTC
.	TRBV7-2	TRBJ1-3	.	CASSLEVAGNTIYF	TGTGCCAGCAGCTTAGAGGTCGCTGGAAACACCATATATTTT
.	TRBV5-1	TRBJ2-3	TRBD1	CASRQGQDTDTQYF	TGCGCCAGCAGGCAGGGACAGGACACAGATACGCAGTATTTT